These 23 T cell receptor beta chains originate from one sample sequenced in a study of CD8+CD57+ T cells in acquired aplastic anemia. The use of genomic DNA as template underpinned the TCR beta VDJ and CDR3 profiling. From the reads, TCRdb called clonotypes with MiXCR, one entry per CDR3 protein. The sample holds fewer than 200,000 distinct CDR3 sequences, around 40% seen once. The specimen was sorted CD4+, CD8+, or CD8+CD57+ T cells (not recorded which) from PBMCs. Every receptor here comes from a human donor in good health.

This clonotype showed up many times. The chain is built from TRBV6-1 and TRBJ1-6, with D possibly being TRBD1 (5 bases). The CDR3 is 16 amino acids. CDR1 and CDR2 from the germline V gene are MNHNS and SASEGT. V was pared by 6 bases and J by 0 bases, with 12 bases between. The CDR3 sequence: CASRRQKSSYNSPLHF. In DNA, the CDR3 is TGTGCCAGCAGAAGACAGAAAAGCTCCTATAATTCACCCCTCCACTTT.

The CDR3 sequence: CAISDSTEPREQYF. CDR3 in DNA: TGTGCCATCAGTGACTCGACAGAGCCTAGGGAGCAGTACTTC. The chain combines TRBV10-3 with TRBJ2-7, with a possible D match to TRBD1 (5 bases). The V gene lost 3 bases and the J gene lost 7 bases, with 16 bases spanning the gap. The CDR3 is made up of 14 amino acids. The V gene's germline CDR1 is ENHRY and CDR2 SYGVKD.

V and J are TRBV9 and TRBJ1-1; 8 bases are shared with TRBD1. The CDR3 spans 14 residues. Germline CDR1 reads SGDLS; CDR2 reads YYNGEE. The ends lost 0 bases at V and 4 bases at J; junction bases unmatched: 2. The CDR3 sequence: CASSVVDRATEAFF. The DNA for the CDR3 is TGTGCCAGCAGCGTAGTGGACAGGGCCACTGAAGCTTTCTTT.

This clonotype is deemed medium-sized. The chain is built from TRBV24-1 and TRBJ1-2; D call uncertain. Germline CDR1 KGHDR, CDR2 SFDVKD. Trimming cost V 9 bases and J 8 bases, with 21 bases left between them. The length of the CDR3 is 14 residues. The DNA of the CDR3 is TGTGCCACCGCAGGTAGGTGGCCTCCCGAAGGCTACACCTTC. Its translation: CATAGRWPPEGYTF.

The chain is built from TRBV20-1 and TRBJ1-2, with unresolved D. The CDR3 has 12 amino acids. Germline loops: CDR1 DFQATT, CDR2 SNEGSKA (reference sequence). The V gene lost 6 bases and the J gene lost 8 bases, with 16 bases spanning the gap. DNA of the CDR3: TGCAGTGCCCCGAACCTCGAGAGGGGCTACACCTTC. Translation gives CSAPNLERGYTF.

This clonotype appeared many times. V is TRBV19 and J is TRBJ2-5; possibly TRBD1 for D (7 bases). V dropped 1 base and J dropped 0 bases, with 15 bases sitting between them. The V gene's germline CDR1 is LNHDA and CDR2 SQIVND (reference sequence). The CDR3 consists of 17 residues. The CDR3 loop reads CASSIVPTGRNQETQYF. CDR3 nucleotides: TGTGCCAGTAGTATAGTTCCGACAGGGAGGAACCAAGAGACCCAGTACTTC. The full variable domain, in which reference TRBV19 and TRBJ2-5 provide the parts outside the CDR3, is DGGITQSPKYLFRKEGQNVTLSCEQNLNHDAMYWYRQDPGQGLRLIYYSQIVNDFQKGDIAEGYSVSREKKESFPLTVTSAQKNPTAFYLCASSIVPTGRNQETQYFGPGTRLLVL.

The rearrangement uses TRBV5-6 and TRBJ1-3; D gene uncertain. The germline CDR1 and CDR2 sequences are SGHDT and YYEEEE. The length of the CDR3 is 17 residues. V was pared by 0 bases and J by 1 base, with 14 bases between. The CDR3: CASSLVAARTSGNTIYF. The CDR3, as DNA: TGTGCCAGCAGCTTGGTCGCGGCGAGAACTTCTGGAAACACCATATATTTT.

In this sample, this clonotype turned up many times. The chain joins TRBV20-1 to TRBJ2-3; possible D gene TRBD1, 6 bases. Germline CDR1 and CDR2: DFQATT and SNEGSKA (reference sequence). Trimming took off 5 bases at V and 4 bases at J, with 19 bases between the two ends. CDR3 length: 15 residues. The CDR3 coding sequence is TGCAGTGCTCCCCGAAGGCAGGGGAGCGCAGATACGCAGTATTTT. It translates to CSAPRRQGSADTQYF.

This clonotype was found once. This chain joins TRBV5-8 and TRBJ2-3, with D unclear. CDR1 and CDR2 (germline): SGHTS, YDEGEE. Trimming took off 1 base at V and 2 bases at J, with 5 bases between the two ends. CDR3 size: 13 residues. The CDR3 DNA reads TGTGCCAGCAGCTTGCACCACACAGATACGCAGTATTTT. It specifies CASSLHHTDTQYF.

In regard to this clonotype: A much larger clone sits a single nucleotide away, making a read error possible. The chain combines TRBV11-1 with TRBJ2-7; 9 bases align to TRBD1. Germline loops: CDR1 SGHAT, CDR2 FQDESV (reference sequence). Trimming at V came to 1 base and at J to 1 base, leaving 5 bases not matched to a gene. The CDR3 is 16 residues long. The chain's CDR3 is CASSLVAGQGSYEQYF. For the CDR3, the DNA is TGTGCCAGCAGCTTAGTGGCGGGACAGGGATCCTACGAGCAGTACTTC. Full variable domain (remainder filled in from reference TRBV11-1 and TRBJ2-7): EAEVAQSPRYKITEKSQAVAFWCDPISGHATLYWYRQILGQGPELLVQFQDESVVDDSQLPKDRFSAERLKGVDSTLKIQPAELGDSAMYLCASSLVAGQGSYEQYFGPGTRLTVT.

This CDR3 is CATSDLSPSSYNEQFF. The CDR3, as DNA: TGTGCCACCAGTGACCTTAGTCCGAGCTCCTACAATGAGCAGTTCTTC. This sequence joins TRBV24-1 and TRBJ2-1, with D uncertain. CDR3 length equals 16 residues. Trimming removed 4 bases from V and 0 bases from J, with 12 bases in between. CDR1 and CDR2 (germline): KGHDR, SFDVKD.

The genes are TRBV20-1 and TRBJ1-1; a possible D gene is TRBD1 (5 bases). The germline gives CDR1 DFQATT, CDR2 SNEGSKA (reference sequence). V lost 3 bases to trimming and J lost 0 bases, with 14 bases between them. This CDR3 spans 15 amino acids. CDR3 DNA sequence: TGCAGTGCTAGGTTTGTGCAGGGCGTGAACACTGAAGCTTTCTTT. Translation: CSARFVQGVNTEAFF.

The CDR3 protein is CSAGLGLRRDIQYF. For the CDR3, the DNA is TGCAGCGCAGGCCTGGGACTACGGAGGGACATTCAGTACTTC. This chain links TRBV29-1 with TRBJ2-4; 7 bases are shared with TRBD2. The CDR3 sequence is 14 residues long. In germline, CDR1 is SQVTM, CDR2 ANQGSEA. Germline trimming cut 7 bases from V and 8 bases from J; bases unmatched to any gene: 14.

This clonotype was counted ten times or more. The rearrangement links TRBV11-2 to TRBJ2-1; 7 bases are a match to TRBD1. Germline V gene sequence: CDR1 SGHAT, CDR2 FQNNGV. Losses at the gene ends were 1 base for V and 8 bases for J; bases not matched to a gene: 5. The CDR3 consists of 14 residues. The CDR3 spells CASSLAKGAYEQFF. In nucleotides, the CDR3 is TGTGCCAGCAGCTTAGCCAAGGGGGCCTATGAGCAGTTCTTC. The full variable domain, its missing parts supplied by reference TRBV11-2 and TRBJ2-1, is EAGVAQSPRYKIIEKRQSVAFWCNPISGHATLYWYQQILGQGPKLLIQFQNNGVVDDSQLPKDRFSAERLKGVDSTLKIQPAKLEDSAVYLCASSLAKGAYEQFFGPGTRLTVL.

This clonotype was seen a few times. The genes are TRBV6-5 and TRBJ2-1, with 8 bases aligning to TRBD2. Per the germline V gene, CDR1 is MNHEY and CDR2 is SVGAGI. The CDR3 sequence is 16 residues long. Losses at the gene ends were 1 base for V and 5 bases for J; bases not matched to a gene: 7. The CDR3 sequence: CASSYWTGTRNNEQFF. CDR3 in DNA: TGTGCCAGCAGTTACTGGACCGGGACTAGAAACAATGAGCAGTTCTTC.

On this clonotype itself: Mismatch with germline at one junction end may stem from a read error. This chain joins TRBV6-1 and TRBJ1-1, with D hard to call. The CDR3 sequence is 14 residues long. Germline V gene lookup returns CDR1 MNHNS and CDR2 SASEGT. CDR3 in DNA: TGTGCCAGCAGTGAGCCCGGACTGAACACTGGAGCTTTCTTT. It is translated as CASSEPGLNTGAFF.

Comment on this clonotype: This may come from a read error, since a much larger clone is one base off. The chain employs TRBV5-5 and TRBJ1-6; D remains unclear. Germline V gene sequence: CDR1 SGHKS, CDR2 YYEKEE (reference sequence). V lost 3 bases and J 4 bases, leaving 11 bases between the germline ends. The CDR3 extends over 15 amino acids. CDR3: CASSSDRVYNSPLHF. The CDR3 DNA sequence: TGTGCCAGCAGCTCGGATCGAGTTTATAATTCACCCCTCCACTTT.

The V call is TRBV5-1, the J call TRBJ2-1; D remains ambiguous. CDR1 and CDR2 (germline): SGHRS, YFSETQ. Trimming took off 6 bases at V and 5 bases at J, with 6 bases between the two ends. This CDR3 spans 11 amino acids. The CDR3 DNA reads TGCGCCAGCATTCGAAACAATGAGCAGTTCTTC. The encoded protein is CASIRNNEQFF.

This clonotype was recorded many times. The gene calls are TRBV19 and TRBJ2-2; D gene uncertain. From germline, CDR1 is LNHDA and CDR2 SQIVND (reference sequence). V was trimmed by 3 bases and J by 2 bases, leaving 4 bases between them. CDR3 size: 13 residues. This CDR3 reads CASSMANTGELFF. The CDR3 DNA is TGTGCCAGTAGTATGGCCAACACCGGGGAGCTGTTTTTT.

CDR3 protein: CASSFGRIYNSPLHF. As DNA, the CDR3 is TGCGCCAGCAGCTTTGGCAGGATCTATAATTCACCCCTCCACTTT. This chain joins TRBV5-1 and TRBJ1-6; the D is unclear. The CDR3 consists of 15 residues. Germline V gene sequence: CDR1 SGHRS, CDR2 YFSETQ. V lost 2 bases to trimming and J lost 3 bases, with 9 bases between them.

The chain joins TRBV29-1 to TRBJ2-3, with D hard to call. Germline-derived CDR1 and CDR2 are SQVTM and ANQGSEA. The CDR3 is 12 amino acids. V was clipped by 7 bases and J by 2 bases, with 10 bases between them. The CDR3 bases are TGCAGCGGCTCCGGCACCACAGATACGCAGTATTTT. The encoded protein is CSGSGTTDTQYF.

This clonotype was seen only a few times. The DNA of the CDR3 is TGTGCCAGCAGCCAAGACAGGGTCTCGTCTGGGGCCAACGTCCTGACTTTC. This gives the protein CASSQDRVSSGANVLTF. The chain recombines TRBV4-2 with TRBJ2-6; tentatively, D is TRBD1 (5 bases). Trimming removed 0 bases at V and 1 base at J, with 10 bases between. The length of the CDR3 is 17 residues. Germline CDR1 reads LGHNA; CDR2 reads YNFKEQ.

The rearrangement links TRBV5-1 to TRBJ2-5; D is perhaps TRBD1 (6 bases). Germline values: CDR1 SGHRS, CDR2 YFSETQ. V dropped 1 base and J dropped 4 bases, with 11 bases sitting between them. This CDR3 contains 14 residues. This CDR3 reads CASSLLQGSETQYF. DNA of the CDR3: TGCGCCAGCAGCTTGCTACAGGGCTCAGAGACCCAGTACTTC.